These 8 T cell receptor beta chains share one sample of origin, sequenced in a study of blood T cell repertoires in COVID-19. Assay used: immunoSEQ multiplex PCR; TCRdb lists only in-frame clones, some missing. The repertoire holds 88,000 or so clones, with around 89% as singletons. The specimen was PBMCs or T cells enriched from blood (not recorded which). These receptors came from a woman aged 45 to 65 with acute COVID-19.

This clone showed up just once. This rearrangement joins TRBV2 to TRBJ2-1, with TRBD2 matching over 8 bases. In germline, CDR1 is SNHLY, CDR2 FYNNEI. The ends lost 6 bases at V and 3 bases at J; junction bases unmatched: 4. The CDR3 length is 14 residues. The CDR3 region is CASRERENYNEQFF. CDR3 nucleotide sequence: TGTGCCAGCAGGGAGCGGGAGAACTACAATGAGCAGTTCTTC. The full variable domain, in which reference TRBV2 and TRBJ2-1 provide the parts outside the CDR3, is EPEVTQTPSHQVTQMGQEVILRCVPISNHLYFYWYRQILGQKVEFLVSFYNNEISEKSEIFDDQFSVERPDGSNFTLKIRSTKLEDSAMYFCASRERENYNEQFFGPGTRLTVL.

J is TRBJ2-7 and V is TRBV18, with a weak D call TRBD1 (5 bases). Trimming took 6 bases from V and 3 from J, leaving 12 bases between them. The CDR3 has 13 residues. Germline V gives CDR1 KGHSH, CDR2 LQKENI. CDR3 protein: CASSFNQGYEQYF. The CDR3 nucleotides read TGTGCCAGCTCCTTCAACCAGGGCTACGAGCAGTACTTC.

This clone has just one count. V and J are TRBV27 and TRBJ1-1; the D gene is possibly TRBD1 (6 bases). Germline V gene data show CDR1 as MNHEY and CDR2 as SMNVEV (reference sequence). The CDR3 loop spans 14 amino acids. The V gene lost 5 bases and the J gene lost 3 bases, with 13 bases spanning the gap. The CDR3, as DNA: TGTGCCAGCAGTCGTCAGGGGAGGGACACTGAAGCTTTCTTT. This gives the protein CASSRQGRDTEAFF.

This chain joins TRBV28 and TRBJ2-3; the match to TRBD1 covers 7 bases. The CDR3 runs to 14 residues. J lost 11 bases, V lost 7 bases, and 15 bases had no gene match. Per germline, CDR1 MDHEN and CDR2 SYDVKM. The CDR3 region has the DNA TGTGCCAGCACCCCTGGACAGGCGCCCGGCCGGCAGTATTTT. The encoded protein is CASTPGQAPGRQYF.

This clone was counted a few times. The chain combines TRBV6-5 with TRBJ1-2, with 9 bases fitting TRBD1. Unmatched junction bases numbered 8, after V lost 5 bases and J lost 4 bases. The CDR3 runs to 15 residues. Germline values: CDR1 MNHEY, CDR2 SVGAGI. The CDR3 DNA reads TGTGCCAGCAGTCCCGCCGGGACAGGGTTCTATGGCTACACCTTC. As protein: CASSPAGTGFYGYTF.

This chain joins TRBV27 and TRBJ1-1; D is uncertain. Looked up from germline, CDR1 is MNHEY and CDR2 is SMNVEV (reference sequence). The CDR3 runs 15 residues. V shed 2 bases and J shed 1 base, with 11 bases lying between them. Written as DNA, the CDR3 is TGTGCCAGCAGTTTAGGGTGGGCCGCGAACACTGAAGCTTTCTTT. It yields the protein CASSLGWAANTEAFF.

The chain is built from TRBV3-1 (or the pseudogene TRBV3-2) and TRBJ2-7, with 7 nucleotides matching TRBD1. Trimming removed 0 bases from V and 3 bases from J; junction bases left unmatched: 5. The CDR3 has 15 residues. CDR1 is LGHDT, CDR2 YNNKEL, per germline (reference sequence). CDR3 in amino acids: CASSQDRGQSYEQYF. For the CDR3, the DNA is TGTGCCAGCAGCCAAGATCGGGGACAGAGCTACGAGCAGTACTTC.

For the CDR3, the DNA is TGTGCCAGCTCACCGACGGGACAGATGAATGAAAAACTGTTTTTT. Translating gives CASSPTGQMNEKLFF. V and J are TRBV18 and TRBJ1-4; 7 bases map to TRBD1. The J segment lost 5 bases and the V segment lost 3 bases, leaving 6 bases of the junction unmatched. The CDR3 is 15 residues long. CDR1 KGHSH and CDR2 LQKENI come from the germline V gene. The whole variable domain, filled in from reference TRBV18 and TRBJ1-4, reads NAGVMQNPRHLVRRRGQEARLRCSPMKGHSHVYWYRQLPEEGLKFMVYLQKENIIDESGMPKERFSAEFPKEGPSILRIQQVVRGDSAAYFCASSPTGQMNEKLFFGSGTQLSVL.